This T cell receptor (beta chain) is drawn from a study of T cell responses to AZD1222 COVID-19 vaccine. Study observations and caveats: Once two AZD1222 doses were given, Spike-specific TCR breadth and depth went up. Repertoire collection took place solely once the T cell response had peaked.

V lost 2 bases, J lost 6 bases, and 4 bases stayed unmatched. CDR1 is MNHEY and CDR2 is SVGAGI in the germline V gene. This CDR3 spans 14 amino acids. Note on this clone: Its antigen is not known.

Some clones are missing from TCRdb's copy, which holds only in-frame ones; the method was immunoSEQ multiplex PCR. Of fewer than 200,000 clones in the sample, around 90% are singletons; the top ten hold roughly 26%. The sequenced sample was peripheral blood, obtained 28 days after the second AZD1222 dose. The chain uses TRBV6-5 and TRBJ1-2, with TRBD1 identical over 9 bases. This receptor was taken from an adult who received the AZD1222 COVID-19 vaccine. The CDR3 is CASSYAGQGNGYTF. DNA for the CDR3: TGTGCCAGCAGTTACGCGGGACAGGGCAATGGCTACACCTTC.